The sequence of this T cell receptor beta chain was determined in a study of CD8 T cells in ankylosing spondylitis. CDR1 is DFQATT and CDR2 is SNEGSKA in the germline V gene (reference sequence). Unmatched junction bases numbered 10, after V lost 5 bases and J lost 5 bases. The CDR3 is 14 residues long. Study-wide points: As for the disease-linked clones, they showed a CD8+ phenotype and occurred at relatively low frequencies in peripheral blood. Researchers reportedly found disease-linked clones significantly enriched in matched ankylosing spondylitis synovial fluid.

Generation of TCR beta libraries employed quantitative 5'-RACE incorporating molecular barcodes. TCRdb reprocessed the 5' RACE reads via MiXCR and lists one record per CDR3 protein. The sample has around 340,000 distinct CDR3 sequences, roughly 14% seen once. Comments on this clonotype: As yet, its antigen is unknown.

The sequenced sample consisted of blood, either unsorted or a sorted T cell fraction (not recorded which). The source is a male donor with ankylosing spondylitis or in good health (not recorded which). The chain couples TRBV20-1 to TRBJ1-1, with 8 bases fitting TRBD1. DNA of the CDR3: TGCAGTGCTTCCTCGCTAACAGGGGGGACTGAAGCTTTCTTT. It encodes CSASSLTGGTEAFF.